Sequencing of this TCR beta chain was carried out in a study of OX40 agonist ivuxolimab in advanced cancers. Whole-study findings and limits: A proportion of nonresponders additionally exhibited low normalized T-cell clonal expansion.

Notes on this clone: Its target is unknown.

Using immunoSEQ multiplex PCR, the repertoire was profiled, and TCRdb retains in-frame clones only, with some absent. The sample records about 19,000 clones, 86% being singletons. This CDR3 has 16 residues. Deletions cut 6 bases from V and 7 bases from J, with 24 bases between. Germline V gene data show CDR1 as MNHEY and CDR2 as SMNVEV (reference sequence). The sequence was obtained from an adult with an advanced solid tumor such as melanoma, head and neck, liver or kidney cancer. The J gene is TRBJ2-5, the V gene TRBV27; D may correspond to TRBD1 or TRBD2 (5 bases each). The input for sequencing was CD4+ or CD8+ T cells sorted from blood, taken in a trial of the OX40 agonist ivuxolimab. CDR3 loop: CASSLSNRDPWATQYF. CDR3 coding DNA: TGTGCCAGCAGCCTATCAAACCGGGACCCCTGGGCGACCCAGTACTTC.